The 6 T cell receptor beta chains presented below share a single source sample, sequenced in a study of T cells expressing NK-cell markers. TCRdb reprocessed the 5' RACE reads and keeps a single row for each CDR3 protein, giving no DNA. This repertoire includes about 450,000 distinct CDR3 sequences. Material: blood T cells: a sorted CD56 or NKG2C T cell subset, CD4+ or CD8+ T cells, or bulk PBMC T cells (not recorded which). These receptors were obtained from a woman aged 18 to 69 in good health.

The genes are TRBV9 and TRBJ1-1; no DNA is available, so the TRBD1 call from TCRdb remains unchecked. CDR1 is SGDLS, CDR2 YYNGEE, per germline. The CDR3 has 15 amino acids. CDR3 loop: CASSNTGGRIAEAFF.

V is TRBV12-3 or TRBV12-4 and J is TRBJ1-1; TCRdb outputs TRBD1, but without DNA this stays unchecked. The CDR3 is 12 residues long. CDR3 amino acids: CASRPTTGEAFF.

The chain carries TRBV27 and TRBJ1-5. Per the germline V gene, CDR1 is MNHEY and CDR2 is SMNVEV (reference sequence). The CDR3 runs 14 residues. The CDR3 is CASSALGLLQPQHF.

The chain combines TRBV13 with TRBJ2-2; the D call of TRBD1 rests on TCRdb alone, since no DNA is present to check it. The CDR3 runs 17 residues. The germline CDR1 and CDR2 sequences are PRHDT and FYEKMQ (reference sequence). This CDR3 is CASSLLSGTTNTGELFF.

This chain uses TRBV12-3 or TRBV12-4 with TRBJ2-2. The length of the CDR3 is 16 residues. The CDR3 loop reads CASSPNRRSNTGELFF.

This chain uses TRBV23-1 with TRBJ2-7. TRBV23-1 is labeled an ORF, and its function is uncertain. The CDR3 length is 12 residues. CDR3 sequence: CASLKNAYEQYF.